The next 15 T cell receptor beta chains were all read from a single sample in a study of blood T cell repertoires in COVID-19. Some clones are missing from TCRdb's copy, which holds only in-frame ones; the method was immunoSEQ multiplex PCR. The table lists fewer than 250,000 clones, almost 85% of them singletons. Material for sequencing was peripheral blood. These receptors came from a man in his forties or fifties with acute or convalescent COVID-19.

The chain employs TRBV19 and TRBJ2-2, with 8 positions matching TRBD1. The CDR3 is 16 residues long. V dropped 4 bases and J dropped 6; count of bases not matched to a gene: 10. Germline V gives CDR1 LNHDA, CDR2 SQIVND (reference sequence). The CDR3 protein is CASSNRQGKVSGELFF. The CDR3 DNA reads TGTGCCAGTAGTAACCGACAGGGGAAGGTTTCCGGGGAGCTGTTTTTT. The whole variable domain, filled in from reference TRBV19 and TRBJ2-2, reads DGGITQSPKYLFRKEGQNVTLSCEQNLNHDAMYWYRQDPGQGLRLIYYSQIVNDFQKGDIAEGYSVSREKKESFPLTVTSAQKNPTAFYLCASSNRQGKVSGELFFGEGSRLTVL.

The J gene is TRBJ2-5, the V gene TRBV12-3 or TRBV12-4; D is unresolved. CDR3 length: 12 residues. The germline V and J ends were trimmed by 7 bases and 1 base, with 7 bases remaining between them. The CDR3 spells CASTISQETQYF. The DNA for the CDR3 is TGTGCCAGCACTATTAGCCAAGAGACCCAGTACTTC.

J is TRBJ2-2 and V is TRBV30, with TRBD2 matching over 7 bases. Germline V gene sequence: CDR1 GTSNPN, CDR2 SVGIG (reference sequence). The CDR3 totals 15 residues. V shed 2 bases, J shed 3 bases, and the junction held 6 bases outside the gene matches. The CDR3 loop reads CAWSSLAGYTGELFF. CDR3 nucleotide sequence: TGTGCCTGGAGTAGTTTAGCGGGTTACACCGGGGAGCTGTTTTTT.

The chain carries TRBV11-3 and TRBJ1-6, with 7 bases aligning to TRBD1. The germline V gene has CDR1 SGHNT and CDR2 YENEEA. J gave up 7 bases and V 4 bases, and 4 bases lay outside the gene matches. The length of the CDR3 is 14 residues. CDR3 loop: CASSSGQTNSPLHF. As DNA, the CDR3 is TGTGCCAGCAGCTCGGGACAGACGAATTCACCCCTCCACTTT.

The chain is built from TRBV5-1 and TRBJ1-1; 7 nucleotides align to TRBD1. V shed 0 bases and J 0 bases; nucleotides not matched to a gene: 5. Germline V CDR1 and CDR2: SGHRS, YFSETQ. The CDR3 totals 16 residues. The DNA of the CDR3 is TGCGCCAGCAGCTTGGGGACAGGTGCCATGAACACTGAAGCTTTCTTT. Amino acids: CASSLGTGAMNTEAFF.

The chain recombines TRBV6-5 with TRBJ1-5; D uncertain. Germline loops: CDR1 MNHEY, CDR2 SVGAGI. The CDR3 has 15 amino acids. V lost 0 bases to trimming and J lost 1 base, with 7 bases between them. CDR3 bases: TGTGCCAGCAGTTACTCGAGTCGCAGCAATCAGCCCCAGCATTTT. This translates into CASSYSSRSNQPQHF.

The rearrangement links TRBV7-2 to TRBJ2-5, with TRBD2 matching over 7 bases. The junction had 5 bases not matched to a gene; V was cut back by 1 base and J by 3 bases. The CDR3 has 15 residues. CDR1 is SGHTA, CDR2 FQGNSA, per germline. The CDR3 loop reads CASSLDVRGEETQYF. For the CDR3, the DNA is TGTGCCAGCAGCTTAGACGTACGGGGGGAAGAGACCCAGTACTTC.

The V gene is TRBV4-2, the J gene TRBJ2-5; TRBD2 matches 10 bases. CDR3 size: 16 residues. The germline CDR1 and CDR2 sequences are LGHNA and YNFKEQ. V lost 3 bases, J lost 1 base, and 5 bases stayed unmatched. DNA of the CDR3: TGTGCCAGCAGCCACGGTACTAGCGGGGTCCAAGAGACCCAGTACTTC. Translating it yields CASSHGTSGVQETQYF.

The chain is built from TRBV5-4 and TRBJ1-5; D possibly corresponds to TRBD1 (5 bases). Germline assignment: CDR1 SGHNT and CDR2 YYREEE (reference sequence). Deletions cut 4 bases from V and 6 bases from J, with 14 bases between. The CDR3 length is 14 residues. CDR3 in amino acids: CASSLLGEGQPQHF. The DNA of the CDR3 is TGTGCCAGCAGCCTTCTGGGGGAGGGTCAGCCCCAGCATTTT.

The rearrangement uses TRBV28 and TRBJ2-5, with D perhaps matching TRBD1 (5 bases). V was cut by 3 bases and J by 5 bases, with 13 bases left in between. This CDR3 is built from 14 residues. Per the germline V gene, CDR1 is MDHEN and CDR2 is SYDVKM. The CDR3 loop reads CASSFTGGRETQYF. As DNA, the CDR3 is TGTGCCAGCAGTTTCACAGGTGGCAGGGAGACCCAGTACTTC.

The J gene is TRBJ1-5, the V gene TRBV7-9; 9 positions match TRBD1. V lost 1 base to trimming and J lost 7 bases; unmatched junction nucleotides: 11. The CDR3 length is 17 residues. From germline, CDR1 is SEHNR and CDR2 FQNEAQ (reference sequence). CDR3 in DNA: TGTGCCAGCAGCTTAGGGGAGACAGGGGGAGGAGGACAGCCCCAGCATTTT. Encoded protein: CASSLGETGGGGQPQHF.

The gene calls are TRBV19 and TRBJ2-7; TRBD1 matches 10 bases. V was pared by 6 bases and J by 2 bases, with 7 bases of the junction left unmatched. Germline CDR1 and CDR2: LNHDA and SQIVND (reference sequence). The CDR3 contains 15 residues. CDR3 nucleotides: TGTGCCAGTAGCCGAACCGGGACAGGGGCCTACGAGCAGTACTTC. Its translation is CASSRTGTGAYEQYF.

The chain uses TRBV5-3 and TRBJ2-2; D gene uncertain. TRBV5-3 is noted as an ORF with a role that remains uncertain. The CDR3 covers 16 residues. Deletions cut 3 bases from V and 0 bases from J, with 12 bases between. The CDR3, as DNA: TGTGCCAGAAGCTCCACCCCGGTACCGAACACCGGGGAGCTGTTTTTT. The encoded protein is CARSSTPVPNTGELFF.

V gene TRBV19 combines with J gene TRBJ1-2; 7 bases map to TRBD1. Germline CDR1 reads LNHDA; CDR2 reads SQIVND (reference sequence). The CDR3 has 14 residues. V shed 9 bases, J shed 4 bases, and the junction held 11 bases outside the gene matches. CDR3 residues: CASADREVIYGYTF. CDR3 DNA: TGTGCCAGCGCAGACAGGGAGGTGATCTATGGCTACACCTTC.

This chain links TRBV28 with TRBJ2-1, with 9 nucleotides matching TRBD1. With V trimmed by 7 bases and J by 3 bases, 10 bases remained unmatched. This CDR3 region has 16 residues. Germline assignment: CDR1 MDHEN and CDR2 SYDVKM. The CDR3 nucleotides are TGTGCCAGCATCCCAGGGGGGGGACAGGGCTACAATGAGCAGTTCTTC. It encodes CASIPGGGQGYNEQFF.